The 17 T cell receptor beta chains below all came from one sample that was sequenced in a study of T cell repertoires in cytomegalovirus infection. From the reads, TCRdb called clonotypes with MiXCR, one entry per CDR3 protein. The table lists about 830,000 distinct CDR3 sequences, 32% of them singletons. The antigens for these receptors are not known. Material: cultured CD8+ T cells from PBMCs, obtained from culture after CMV antigen stimulation. These receptor sequences come from a human donor in good health (CMV status not recorded). Some clones in this sample may be carry-over from other donors' samples.

V is TRBV14 and J is TRBJ1-1, with a weak D call TRBD1 (5 bases). The CDR3 contains 16 residues. With 4 bases removed from V and 4 bases from J, the gap between germline ends came to 19 bases. The germline V gene encodes CDR1 SGHDN and CDR2 FVKESK. CDR3 nucleotides: TGTGCCAGCAGCCTCCGGGACGGGGCCTTGAGCACTGAAGCTTTCTTT. Protein sequence: CASSLRDGALSTEAFF.

In regard to this clonotype: A clone one base away is much larger, so this may be a read error. The chain recombines TRBV7-6 with TRBJ2-1; 7 positions match TRBD2. CDR3 size: 15 residues. The germline gives CDR1 SGHVS, CDR2 FNYEAQ. V shed 0 bases, J shed 9 bases, and the junction held 8 bases outside the gene matches. The CDR3 region is CASSLAGGDWGEQFF. The CDR3 DNA reads as TGTGCCAGCAGCTTAGCGGGGGGGGATTGGGGTGAGCAGTTCTTC.

This clonotype appeared many times. The V and J genes are TRBV7-2 and TRBJ2-6, with D possibly TRBD1 on 6 matching bases. V was pared by 5 bases and J by 2 bases, with 13 bases between. The length of the CDR3 is 16 residues. Per the germline V gene, CDR1 is SGHTA and CDR2 is FQGNSA. CDR3 sequence reads: CASSPQGITGANVLTF. The CDR3 DNA is TGTGCCAGCAGCCCACAGGGTATCACTGGGGCCAACGTCCTGACTTTC.

This clonotype showed up just a few times. The V and J genes are TRBV5-5 and TRBJ2-1, with unresolved D. Trimming shortened V by 0 bases and J by 4 bases, and 8 bases separated the two germline ends. The CDR3 has 14 residues. Germline assignment: CDR1 SGHKS and CDR2 YYEKEE (reference sequence). CDR3 nucleotide sequence: TGTGCCAGCAGCTTGGAGCTGGGGTACAATGAGCAGTTCTTC. Translation: CASSLELGYNEQFF.

This chain connects TRBV9 to TRBJ2-3; 8 nucleotides match TRBD1. The CDR3 runs to 15 residues. Germline assignment: CDR1 SGDLS and CDR2 YYNGEE. J was trimmed by 3 bases and V by 0 bases; bases with no gene match: 3. CDR3 protein: CASSVVGTGTDTQYF. The DNA of the CDR3 is TGTGCCAGCAGCGTAGTGGGGACAGGAACAGATACGCAGTATTTT.

The chain recombines TRBV12-3 or TRBV12-4 with TRBJ2-2; either TRBD1 or TRBD2 may fit D (5 bases each). The CDR3 length is 15 residues. The V and J ends lost 1 base and 5 bases respectively, with 11 bases between them. CDR3 loop: CASSLGGWGTGELFF. CDR3 in DNA: TGTGCCAGCAGTTTAGGGGGGTGGGGGACCGGGGAGCTGTTTTTT.

This clonotype was counted between two and nine times. CDR3 residues: CASTHPWDLNYGYTF. CDR3 in DNA: TGTGCCAGCACCCATCCCTGGGACCTAAACTATGGCTACACCTTC. The chain joins TRBV28 to TRBJ1-2, with D tentatively TRBD1 (5 bases). Deletions cut 7 bases from V and 2 bases from J, with 17 bases between. Germline values: CDR1 MDHEN, CDR2 SYDVKM. The CDR3 is 15 residues long.

This clonotype has ten or more counts. The rearrangement joins TRBV7-2 to TRBJ2-1, with a weak D call TRBD1 (6 bases). Between the trimmed V and J ends, which lost 7 bases and 8 bases, there was a span of 18 bases. The CDR3 contains 14 residues. Germline V gene sequence: CDR1 SGHTA, CDR2 FQGNSA. CDR3 sequence reads: CASTPVGAADEQFF. The CDR3 nucleotides read TGTGCCAGCACCCCGGTGGGGGCGGCGGATGAGCAGTTCTTC. The variable domain in full, completed from reference TRBV7-2 and TRBJ2-1, reads GAGVSQSPSNKVTEKGKDVELRCDPISGHTALYWYRQSLGQGLEFLIYFQGNSAPDKSGLPSDRFSAERTGGSVSTLTIQRTQQEDSAVYLCASTPVGAADEQFFGPGTRLTVL.

This clonotype was observed once. The chain combines TRBV10-1 with TRBJ2-7; D is perhaps TRBD1 (6 bases). Trimming pared 1 base from V and 7 bases from J, leaving 11 bases between. The CDR3 consists of 13 residues. Germline-derived CDR1 and CDR2 are WNHNN and SYGVQD (reference sequence). The CDR3, as DNA: TGCGCCAGCAGTGAGTACACAGGGATGGAGCAGTACTTC. This sequence encodes CASSEYTGMEQYF.

The chain employs TRBV2 and TRBJ1-5; no firm D call. This CDR3 has 16 residues. Germline CDR1 and CDR2: SNHLY and FYNNEI. Trimming pared 1 base from V and 6 bases from J, leaving 16 bases between. The CDR3 coding sequence is TGTGCCAGCAGTGAAGAAGGAAAAGGGCTGGGTCAGCCCCAGCATTTT. Translation: CASSEEGKGLGQPQHF. Full variable domain (rest looked up from reference TRBV2 and TRBJ1-5): EPEVTQTPSHQVTQMGQEVILRCVPISNHLYFYWYRQILGQKVEFLVSFYNNEISEKSEIFDDQFSVERPDGSNFTLKIRSTKLEDSAMYFCASSEEGKGLGQPQHFGDGTRLSIL.

This clonotype was seen only a few times. J is TRBJ2-1 and V is TRBV20-1; D possibly uses TRBD1 or TRBD2 (5 bases each). V was pared by 5 bases and J by 2 bases, with 22 bases between. The CDR3 covers 17 residues. Germline assignment: CDR1 DFQATT and CDR2 SNEGSKA (reference sequence). CDR3 sequence: CSARGLGDQSTYNEQFF. CDR3 sequence (DNA): TGCAGTGCTCGAGGGCTGGGGGACCAATCCACCTACAATGAGCAGTTCTTC.

This chain uses TRBV12-3 or TRBV12-4 with TRBJ1-3; no reliable D call. The ends were cut back, 2 bases at V and 7 bases at J, with 9 bases in the middle. This CDR3 comprises 13 residues. This CDR3 reads CASSLNPWNTIYF. CDR3 bases: TGTGCCAGCAGTTTAAACCCTTGGAACACCATATATTTT.

There are a few counts of this clonotype. V gene TRBV7-9 combines with J gene TRBJ1-2; perhaps TRBD1 as D (5 bases). The CDR3 has 17 amino acids. Germline CDR1 SEHNR, CDR2 FQNEAQ (reference sequence). V lost 0 bases, J lost 0 bases, and 14 bases lay in between. Here the CDR3 DNA reads TGTGCCAGCAGCTTAGCAGGGACGTTTGAAGCTAACTATGGCTACACCTTC. The encoded protein is CASSLAGTFEANYGYTF.

J is TRBJ2-5 and V is TRBV6-2 or TRBV6-3, with D uncertain. V shed 5 bases and J shed 5 bases, with 9 bases lying between them. CDR3 size: 12 residues. CDR1 MNHEY and CDR2 SVGEGT come from the germline V gene. In DNA, the CDR3 is TGTGCCAGCAGTGGGCCAATGGAGACCCAGTACTTC. As protein: CASSGPMETQYF.

The sample holds many counts of this clonotype. This chain uses TRBV7-6 with TRBJ2-5; possibly TRBD1 for D (6 bases). The germline gives CDR1 SGHVS, CDR2 FNYEAQ. CDR3 length: 14 residues. The V and J ends lost 5 bases and 5 bases respectively, with 15 bases between them. The CDR3 spells CASSLGTSRETQYF. The CDR3 DNA sequence: TGTGCCAGCAGCCTAGGGACATCCCGGGAGACCCAGTACTTC. The full variable domain, in which reference TRBV7-6 and TRBJ2-5 provide the parts outside the CDR3, is GAGVSQSPRYKVTKRGQDVALRCDPISGHVSLYWYRQALGQGPEFLTYFNYEAQQDKSGLPNDRFSAERPEGSISTLTIQRTEQRDSAMYRCASSLGTSRETQYFGPGTRLLVL.

This CDR3 is CASSPKGGEKLFF. The CDR3 DNA sequence: TGTGCCAGCAGCCCCAAGGGGGGTGAAAAACTGTTTTTT. V and J are TRBV7-6 and TRBJ1-4; TRBD1 is a possible D gene (6 bases). V shed 5 bases and J shed 7 bases, with 11 bases lying between them. This CDR3 comprises 13 residues. Germline values: CDR1 SGHVS, CDR2 FNYEAQ.

This clonotype occurred once. A read error may produce the germline difference seen at one junction end. This chain joins TRBV7-6 and TRBJ2-5; maybe TRBD2 (5 bases). Germline V gene lookup returns CDR1 SGHVS and CDR2 FNYEAQ. The CDR3 is 16 amino acids. CDR3 in amino acids: CASSLRAGGGLETQYF. The DNA of the CDR3 is TGTGCTAGCAGCTTACGCGCGGGCGGTGGCCTAGAGACCCAGTACTTC.